The entry that follows covers one TCR beta chain sequence. Its target is unknown. The sample belongs to a study of early stage breast cancer tumors. Study details: ER+/PR+/HER2- status applied to twelve of 16 invasive breast tumors.

Whole-study results and caveats: Tumors had about 2.3-fold higher T cell density than normal breast. In most of the 16 patients, blood comparison separated tumor from normal breast.

V was pared by 5 bases and J by 5 bases, with 13 bases between. CDR1 is SNHLY and CDR2 is FYNNEI in the germline V gene. This CDR3 is 14 amino acids long. Some clones are missing from TCRdb's copy, which holds only in-frame ones; the method was immunoSEQ multiplex PCR. The repertoire holds about 25,000 clones, with over 60% as singletons. The receptor was derived from a person aged 55 to 70 with breast cancer. The material sequenced was breast tumor tissue. The rearrangement uses TRBV2 and TRBJ1-5; D possibly corresponds to TRBD1 (5 bases). CDR3 nucleotides: TGTGCCAGCAGTCCAAATACGGGGGATCAGCCCCAGCATTTT. Its protein is CASSPNTGDQPQHF.